This T cell receptor (beta chain) was recovered during a study of blood T cells in healthy people across ages. With a J-beta primer mix and a sample-barcoded 5' primer, a second PCR ran roughly 7 to 11 cycles. One entry per CDR3 protein results from TCRdb running MiXCR on the 5' RACE reads. This table has some 800,000 distinct CDR3 sequences, around 45% appearing once. The CDR3 has 15 residues. CDR1 SGHAT and CDR2 FQNNGV come from the germline V gene. Trimming took 6 bases from V and 3 from J; bases not matched to a gene: 8. This TCR came from a man between 60 and 75 years old in good health. The sequenced sample was blood. This chain joins TRBV11-2 and TRBJ2-7, with TRBD2 matching 10 bases. The CDR3 region has the DNA TGTGCCAGCAGATTTAGCGGGGGGACCCTCTACGAGCAGTACTTC. This codes for CASRFSGGTLYEQYF.